This T cell receptor beta chain stems from a study of T cell responses to AZD1222 COVID-19 vaccine. About this clone itself: The target antigen is unknown.

Study-level points and caveats: Targets within unmutated variant regions were reportedly found for nearly half of spike-specific TCRs. Spike-specific TCR repertoires showed rising breadth and depth after two AZD1222 doses. Recipients of AZD1222 seropositive at baseline numbered only 6 or 7. White British people made up most donors, females outnumbered males, and clonal diversity was possibly underestimated.

Generated by immunoSEQ multiplex PCR, the TCRdb table keeps only in-frame clones and is missing some. The sample shows 150,000 to 200,000 clones, roughly nine tenths of them seen only once. Germline CDR1 LNHDA, CDR2 SQIVND (reference sequence). Trimming at V came to 7 bases and at J to 4 bases, leaving 10 bases not matched to a gene. The length of the CDR3 is 16 residues. The J gene is TRBJ2-2, the V gene TRBV19; 9 nucleotides line up with TRBD2. This clonotype originated in an adult in good health. Sequencing was performed on peripheral blood, taken on day 0 of AZD1222 vaccination. The chain's CDR3 is CASTTRGLAPTGELFF. CDR3 nucleotide sequence: TGTGCCAGTACCACCCGGGGACTAGCCCCCACCGGGGAGCTGTTTTTT.